This T cell receptor (beta chain) originates from a study of blood T cell repertoires in COVID-19. The CDR3 runs 12 residues. J was trimmed by 8 bases and V by 8 bases; bases with no gene match: 3. Per the original methods: Counts of nucleated cells, estimated from reference gene primer amplification, were obtained. Measured with immunoSEQ multiplex PCR; TCRdb has only the in-frame clones, and not every one. V and J calls and clone size come straight from that table; D and trimming were deduced from the DNA. The table has approximately 350,000 clones, 89% seen once. The rearrangement uses TRBV12-3 or TRBV12-4 and TRBJ2-1, with 10 bases matching TRBD1. Sequenced sample: peripheral blood. The TCR originated in a man aged 35 to 55 with acute or convalescent COVID-19. CDR3 protein: CASGTGVHEQFF. CDR3 sequence (DNA): TGTGCCAGCGGGACAGGGGTGCATGAGCAGTTCTTC.